The 14 T cell receptor beta chains given below trace back to one sample, sequenced in a study of blood T cell repertoires in COVID-19 (dated by TCRdb to 2018 to 2020). Receptor libraries were prepared by the immunoSEQ multiplex PCR assay. TCRdb re-hosts the immuneACCESS table, in-frame sequences only. Its copies lack some clones; in the studies checked, an unresolved V gene accounts for under half of them, and the cause for the rest is not known. This sample lists 200,000 to 250,000 clones; roughly 88% were detected once. The ten biggest clones cover around 1.4% of the sample. Sequenced sample: peripheral blood. The receptors derive from a man between 18 and 29 years old with active or convalescent COVID-19.

The rearrangement uses TRBV3-1 (or the pseudogene TRBV3-2) and TRBJ2-7; 7 positions match TRBD2. V dropped 1 base and J dropped 2; count of bases not matched to a gene: 2. Per the germline V gene, CDR1 is LGHDT and CDR2 is YNNKEL (reference sequence). This CDR3 comprises 14 residues. The CDR3 is CASSQAGRTYEQYF. The DNA of the CDR3 is TGTGCCAGCAGCCAAGCCGGGAGGACCTACGAGCAGTACTTC.

V gene TRBV4-2 combines with J gene TRBJ2-2; D is unresolved. The CDR3 runs 17 residues. Trimming took off 0 bases at V and 1 base at J, with 12 bases between the two ends. The V gene's germline CDR1 is LGHNA and CDR2 YNFKEQ. CDR3 loop: CASSQDIKAVNTGELFF. The CDR3 DNA follows: TGTGCCAGCAGCCAAGATATAAAGGCGGTGAACACCGGGGAGCTGTTTTTT.

The rearrangement joins TRBV28 to TRBJ1-5, with a tentative D call TRBD1 (6 bases). The V end lost 4 bases, the J end lost 5 bases, and 12 bases lay between the germline ends. The CDR3 extends over 14 amino acids. Per the germline V gene, CDR1 is MDHEN and CDR2 is SYDVKM. CDR3 amino acids: CASSSGGGDQPQHF. The CDR3 DNA follows: TGTGCCAGCAGTTCGGGGGGGGGCGATCAGCCCCAGCATTTT.

This chain connects TRBV21-1 to TRBJ1-1; the D call TRBD1 from the table was never checked on the DNA. TRBV21-1 is recorded as a pseudogene. This CDR3 region has 17 residues. The CDR3 DNA is TGTGCCAGCAGCAAAGGGGGATTGACAGGGGGAAGGACTGAAGCTTTCTTT. Translation: CASSKGGLTGGRTEAFF.

This chain joins TRBV18 and TRBJ1-2; a possible D gene is TRBD1 (5 bases). The CDR3 covers 14 residues. In germline, CDR1 is KGHSH, CDR2 LQKENI. V was clipped by 3 bases and J by 8 bases, with 16 bases between them. CDR3 residues: CASSPDSTNGGYTF. CDR3 bases: TGTGCCAGCTCACCTGACAGCACCAACGGGGGCTACACCTTC.

V and J are TRBV7-2 and TRBJ2-1; 7 bases fit TRBD2. The CDR3 is 15 amino acids. Germline V lookup: CDR1 SGHTA, CDR2 FQGNSA. The V segment lost 3 bases and the J segment 3 bases; nucleotides outside the gene matches: 5. CDR3 sequence (DNA): TGTGCCAGCAGCTTGGCGGCGGGAGTCTACAATGAGCAGTTCTTC. It yields the protein CASSLAAGVYNEQFF.

The chain carries TRBV19 and TRBJ1-2, with D perhaps TRBD1 (5 bases). The CDR3 contains 12 residues. V was shortened by 7 bases and J by 3 bases, with 9 bases between the two germline ends. Germline CDR1 reads LNHDA; CDR2 reads SQIVND (reference sequence). In DNA form, the CDR3 reads TGTGCCAGTAAGTGGGGCGACTATGGCTACACCTTC. Translation gives CASKWGDYGYTF.

This CDR3 is CASITAGEYGYTF. The CDR3 DNA reads TGTGCCAGTATAACCGCAGGGGAGTATGGCTACACCTTC. The gene calls are TRBV19 and TRBJ1-2, with D tentatively TRBD1 (6 bases). The CDR3 spans 13 residues. Germline CDR1 and CDR2: LNHDA and SQIVND (reference sequence). The V end lost 7 bases, the J end lost 5 bases, and 14 bases lay between the germline ends.

This rearrangement joins TRBV9 to TRBJ2-2; 7 bases are a match to TRBD1. Germline V CDR1 and CDR2: SGDLS, YYNGEE. After removal of 4 bases from V and 7 bases from J, the junction contained 10 bases not matched to a gene. The CDR3 runs 15 residues. CDR3 sequence: CASSPKTGLNGELFF. The DNA of the CDR3 is TGTGCCAGCAGCCCAAAGACAGGGTTGAACGGGGAGCTGTTTTTT.

This clone was recorded once. V is TRBV7-2 and J is TRBJ1-5; 9 positions agree with TRBD1. Per germline, CDR1 SGHTA and CDR2 FQGNSA. The CDR3 is made up of 15 amino acids. V was clipped by 6 bases and J by 7 bases; unmatched bases: 10. The CDR3 bases are TGTGCCAGCAGGCGAACAGGGGGCGCGGGGCAGCCCCAGCATTTT. Its protein product is CASRRTGGAGQPQHF.

V gene TRBV5-1 combines with J gene TRBJ2-7; 11 bases align to TRBD1. V was clipped by 4 bases and J by 2 bases; unmatched bases: 8. The CDR3 totals 16 residues. CDR1 is SGHRS, CDR2 YFSETQ, per germline. CDR3 nucleotides: TGCGCCAGCAGCACTTGGACAGGGGGCAGCGCCTACGAGCAGTACTTC. Its translation is CASSTWTGGSAYEQYF.

J is TRBJ1-5 and V is TRBV19, with unresolved D. Germline CDR1 reads LNHDA; CDR2 reads SQIVND (reference sequence). Trimming left V 3 bases short and J 1 base short, with 13 bases between. The CDR3 sequence is 16 residues long. The CDR3 nucleotides are TGTGCCAGTAGTATCCACCGGAGAGACAGCAATCAGCCCCAGCATTTT. Amino acid sequence: CASSIHRRDSNQPQHF.

The CDR3 sequence is CASSLGTSGGYEQYF. The CDR3 DNA sequence: TGTGCCAGCAGCTTGGGTACTAGCGGTGGCTACGAGCAGTACTTC. V and J are TRBV7-2 and TRBJ2-7; TRBD2 agrees at 8 bases. The junction had 7 bases not matched to a gene; V was cut back by 3 bases and J by 3 bases. The CDR3 is 15 amino acids. Germline-derived CDR1 and CDR2 are SGHTA and FQGNSA.

This clone has just a few counts. The CDR3 reads CASSESGQVETQYF. The CDR3 coding sequence is TGCGCCAGCAGTGAATCAGGGCAAGTGGAGACCCAGTACTTC. This chain connects TRBV10-1 to TRBJ2-5, with D tentatively TRBD1 (5 bases). The germline CDR1 and CDR2 sequences are WNHNN and SYGVQD (reference sequence). V lost 3 bases and J 5 bases, leaving 13 bases between the germline ends. The CDR3 is 14 amino acids.